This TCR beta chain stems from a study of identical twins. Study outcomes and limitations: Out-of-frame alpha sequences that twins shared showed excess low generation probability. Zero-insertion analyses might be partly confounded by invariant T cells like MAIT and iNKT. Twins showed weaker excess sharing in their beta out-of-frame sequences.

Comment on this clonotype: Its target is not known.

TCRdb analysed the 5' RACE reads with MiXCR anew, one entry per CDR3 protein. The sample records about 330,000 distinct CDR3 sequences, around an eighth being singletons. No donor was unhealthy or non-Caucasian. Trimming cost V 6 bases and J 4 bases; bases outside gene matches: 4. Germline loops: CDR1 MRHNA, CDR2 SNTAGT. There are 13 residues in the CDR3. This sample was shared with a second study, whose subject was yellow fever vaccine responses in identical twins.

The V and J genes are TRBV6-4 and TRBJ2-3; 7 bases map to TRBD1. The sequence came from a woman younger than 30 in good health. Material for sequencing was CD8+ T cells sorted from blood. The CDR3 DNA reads TGTGCCAGCAGGCCTCAGGGGGCAGATACGCAGTATTTT. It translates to CASRPQGADTQYF.